The present TCR beta chain was sequenced within a study of identical twins. With no exceptions, donors were healthy Caucasians. CDR3 length: 10 residues. Germline V lookup: CDR1 DFQATT, CDR2 SNEGSKA (reference sequence). The ends were cut back, 6 bases at V and 7 bases at J, with 10 bases in the middle. This clonotype was counted at least ten times. TCRdb re-analysed the 5' RACE reads in MiXCR, keeping a single row per CDR3 protein. Altogether 450,000 or so distinct CDR3 sequences are present, around 20% being singletons, with the ten largest covering around 12%. The specimen sequenced was naive T cells sorted from blood. The chain employs TRBV20-1 and TRBJ2-7; tentative D call: TRBD2 (5 bases). The sequence came from a middle-aged man in good health. The CDR3 DNA follows: TGCAGTGCCACCCGGGAAGAGCAGTACTTC. Its translation is CSATREEQYF.